This T cell receptor (beta chain) was recorded in a study of shared clonotypes between healthy human individuals. On sorted subsets, replicate PCRs used approximately 190 ng DNA, or about 30,000 T cell genomes. Sequencing used immunoSEQ multiplex PCR; TCRdb keeps in-frame clones, though not all of them. The table records about 2,500,000 clones, more than 90% of them present only once. Study observations and caveats: When naive CD4 clonotypes were compared across four donors, around 5% were shared.

This clone occurred a few times. Its antigen is as yet unknown. This clonotype was obtained from a man between 18 and 35 years old in good health. Source material: naive CD4+ T cells sorted from blood. Subset given: CD45RA+ positively selected.

CDR3 in amino acids: CSVLPGQLNTEAFF. The CDR3 DNA follows: TGCAGCGTCTTGCCGGGACAGTTGAACACTGAAGCTTTCTTT. The rearrangement links TRBV29-1 to TRBJ1-1; 7 bases are a match to TRBD1. The CDR3 is 14 amino acids. Germline V lookup: CDR1 SQVTM, CDR2 ANQGSEA. Trimming removed 6 bases from V and 0 bases from J; junction bases left unmatched: 7.